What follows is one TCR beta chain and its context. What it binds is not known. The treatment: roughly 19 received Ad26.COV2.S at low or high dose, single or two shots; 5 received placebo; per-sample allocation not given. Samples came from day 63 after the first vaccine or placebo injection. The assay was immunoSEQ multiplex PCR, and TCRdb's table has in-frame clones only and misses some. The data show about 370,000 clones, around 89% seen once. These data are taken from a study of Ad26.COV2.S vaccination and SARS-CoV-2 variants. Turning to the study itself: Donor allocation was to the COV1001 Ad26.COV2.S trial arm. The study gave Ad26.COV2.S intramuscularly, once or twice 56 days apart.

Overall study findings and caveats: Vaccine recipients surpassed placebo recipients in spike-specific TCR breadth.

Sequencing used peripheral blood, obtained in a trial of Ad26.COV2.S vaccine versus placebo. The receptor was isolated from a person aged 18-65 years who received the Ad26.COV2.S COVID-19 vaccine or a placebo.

The CDR3, as DNA: TGCAGCGTTGGGACTAGCGGGGGTCAAGAGACCCAGTACTTC. Protein product: CSVGTSGGQETQYF. The chain employs TRBV29-1 and TRBJ2-5; the match to TRBD2 covers 13 bases. V lost 4 bases and J lost 2; bases outside the gene matches: 1. Looked up from germline, CDR1 is SQVTM and CDR2 is ANQGSEA. The CDR3 is made up of 14 amino acids.